Below, one TCR beta chain is given with its context. The antigen remains undetermined. The junction differs from germline at one of its ends, possibly a read error. The data stem from a study of graft-versus-host responses after intestinal transplantation. Overall study: Those transplanted obtained multivisceral, liver-intestinal, or isolated intestinal grafts. General study points: Early after transplant, HvG clones declined as circulating GvH clones peaked. GvH clones surfaced in recipient marrow, some emerging earlier in ileum or blood.

Per germline, CDR1 SGHRS and CDR2 YFSETQ. CDR3 size: 14 residues. Generated by immunoSEQ multiplex PCR, the TCRdb table keeps only in-frame clones and is missing some. The data show tens of thousands of clones, approximately 94% seen once. The V and J genes are TRBV5-1 and TRBJ1-6, with D perhaps TRBD1 (6 bases). The sequencing used unstimulated CD8+ T cells sorted from spleen or lymph node cells, collected before intestinal transplant. The clonotype comes from a human donor who received an intestinal transplant. In DNA form, the CDR3 reads TGCGCCAGCACCTTGTCAGGGGCTGATTCACCCCTCCACTTT. It specifies CASTLSGADSPLHF.